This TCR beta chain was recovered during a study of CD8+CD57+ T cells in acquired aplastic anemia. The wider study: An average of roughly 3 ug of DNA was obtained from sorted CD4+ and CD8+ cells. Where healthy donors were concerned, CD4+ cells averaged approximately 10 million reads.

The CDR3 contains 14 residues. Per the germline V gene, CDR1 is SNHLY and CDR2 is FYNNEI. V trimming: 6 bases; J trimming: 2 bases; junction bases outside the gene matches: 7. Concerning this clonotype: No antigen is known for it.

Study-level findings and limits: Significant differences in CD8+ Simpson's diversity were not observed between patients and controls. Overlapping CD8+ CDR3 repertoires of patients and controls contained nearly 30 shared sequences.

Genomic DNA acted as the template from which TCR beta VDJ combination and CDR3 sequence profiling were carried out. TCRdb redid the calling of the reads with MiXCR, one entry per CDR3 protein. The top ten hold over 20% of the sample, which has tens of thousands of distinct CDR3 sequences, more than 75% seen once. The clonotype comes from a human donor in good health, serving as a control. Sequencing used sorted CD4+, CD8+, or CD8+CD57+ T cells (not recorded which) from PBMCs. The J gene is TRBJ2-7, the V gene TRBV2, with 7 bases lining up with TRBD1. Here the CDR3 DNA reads TGTGCCAGCAGACGATCCGGGACAGCCTACGAGCAGTACTTC. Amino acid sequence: CASRRSGTAYEQYF.